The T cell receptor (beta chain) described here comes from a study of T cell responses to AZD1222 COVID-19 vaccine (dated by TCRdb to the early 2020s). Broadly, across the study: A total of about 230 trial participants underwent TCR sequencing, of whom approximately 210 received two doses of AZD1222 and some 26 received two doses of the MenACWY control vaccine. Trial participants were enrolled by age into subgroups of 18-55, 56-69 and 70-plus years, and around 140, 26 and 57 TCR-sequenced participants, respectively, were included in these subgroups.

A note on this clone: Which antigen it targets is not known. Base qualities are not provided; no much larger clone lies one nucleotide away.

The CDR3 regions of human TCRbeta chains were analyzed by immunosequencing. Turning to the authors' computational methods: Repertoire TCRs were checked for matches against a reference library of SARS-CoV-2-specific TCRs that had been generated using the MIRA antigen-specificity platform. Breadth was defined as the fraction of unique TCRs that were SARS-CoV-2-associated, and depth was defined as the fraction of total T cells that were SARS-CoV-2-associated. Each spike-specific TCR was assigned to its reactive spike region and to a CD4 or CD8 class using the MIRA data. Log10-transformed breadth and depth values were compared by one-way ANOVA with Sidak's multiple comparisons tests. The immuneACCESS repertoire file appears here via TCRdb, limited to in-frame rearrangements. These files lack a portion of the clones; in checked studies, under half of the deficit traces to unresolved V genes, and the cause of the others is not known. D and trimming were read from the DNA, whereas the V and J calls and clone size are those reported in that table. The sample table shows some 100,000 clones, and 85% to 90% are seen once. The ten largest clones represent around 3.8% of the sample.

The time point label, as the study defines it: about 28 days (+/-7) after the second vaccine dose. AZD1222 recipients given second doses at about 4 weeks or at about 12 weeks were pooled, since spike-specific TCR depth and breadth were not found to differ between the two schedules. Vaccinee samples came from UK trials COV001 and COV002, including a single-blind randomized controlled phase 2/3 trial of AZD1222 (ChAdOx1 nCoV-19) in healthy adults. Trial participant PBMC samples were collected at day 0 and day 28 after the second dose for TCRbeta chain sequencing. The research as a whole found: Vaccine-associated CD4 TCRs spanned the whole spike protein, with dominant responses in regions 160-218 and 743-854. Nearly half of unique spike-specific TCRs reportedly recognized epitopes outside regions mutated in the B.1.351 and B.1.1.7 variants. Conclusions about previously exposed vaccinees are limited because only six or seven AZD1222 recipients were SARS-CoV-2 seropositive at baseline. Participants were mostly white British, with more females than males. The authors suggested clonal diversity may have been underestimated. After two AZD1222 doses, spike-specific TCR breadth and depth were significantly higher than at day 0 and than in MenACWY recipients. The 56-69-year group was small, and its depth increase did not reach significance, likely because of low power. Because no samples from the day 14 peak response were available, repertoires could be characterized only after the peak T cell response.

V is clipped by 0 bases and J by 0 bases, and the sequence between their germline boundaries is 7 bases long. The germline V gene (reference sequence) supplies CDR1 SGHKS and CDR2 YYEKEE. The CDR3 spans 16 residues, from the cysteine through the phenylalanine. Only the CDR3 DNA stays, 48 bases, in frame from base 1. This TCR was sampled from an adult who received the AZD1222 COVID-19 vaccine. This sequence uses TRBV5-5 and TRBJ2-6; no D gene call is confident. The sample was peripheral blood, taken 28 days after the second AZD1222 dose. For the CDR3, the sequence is CASSLEVLSGANVLTF. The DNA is TGTGCCAGCAGCTTGGAGGTGCTCTCTGGGGCCAACGTCCTGACTTTC. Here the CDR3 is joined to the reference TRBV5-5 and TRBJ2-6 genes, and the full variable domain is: DAGVTQSPTHLIKTRGQQVTLRCSPISGHKSVSWYQQVLGQGPQFIFQYYEKEERGRGNFPDRFSARQFPNYSSELNVNALLLGDSALYLCASSLEVLSGANVLTFGAGSRLTVL.